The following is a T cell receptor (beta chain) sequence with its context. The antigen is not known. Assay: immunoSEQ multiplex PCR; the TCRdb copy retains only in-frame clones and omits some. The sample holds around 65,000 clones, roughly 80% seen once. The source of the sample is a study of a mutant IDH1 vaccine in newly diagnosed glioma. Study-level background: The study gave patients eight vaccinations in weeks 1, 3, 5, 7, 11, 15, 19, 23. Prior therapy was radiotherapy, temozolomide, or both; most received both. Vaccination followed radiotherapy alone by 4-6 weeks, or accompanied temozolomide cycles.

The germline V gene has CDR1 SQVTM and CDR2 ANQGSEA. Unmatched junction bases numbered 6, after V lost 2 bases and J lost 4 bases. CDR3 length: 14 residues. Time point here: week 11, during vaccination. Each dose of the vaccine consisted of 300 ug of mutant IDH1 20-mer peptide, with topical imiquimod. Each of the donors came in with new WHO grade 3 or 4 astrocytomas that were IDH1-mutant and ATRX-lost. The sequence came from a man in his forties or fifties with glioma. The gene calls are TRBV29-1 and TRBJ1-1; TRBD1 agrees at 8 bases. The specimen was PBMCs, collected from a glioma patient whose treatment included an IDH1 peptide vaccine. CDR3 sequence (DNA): TGCAGCGTTGAAAACAGGGGGTTAGGCACTGAAGCTTTCTTT. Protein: CSVENRGLGTEAFF.